This TCR beta chain is drawn from a study of persistence of HIV-infected CD4 T cells. This clone was observed a single time. Antigen: not known. The immunoSEQ assay was version 4, run in survey mode. Each sample used up to about 1 ug genomic DNA diluted to approximately 10 ng/uL. Sequencing used immunoSEQ multiplex PCR; TCRdb keeps in-frame clones, though not all of them. This table holds 15,000 to 25,000 clones, about 84% found once. The CDR3 has 15 amino acids. The germline V gene has CDR1 KGHDR and CDR2 SFDVKD. V lost 5 bases and J lost 7, with 19 bases in between. Broader study findings: TCR oligoclonality correlated with proviral oligoclonality in the same sorted populations.

Stimulation used 9 to 10 ug/mL lysate from CMV-infected fibroblasts. CD4+ T cells upregulating both CD40 ligand and CD69 were sorted as responding cells. Adults with HIV-1 started suppressive ART while chronically infected. The specimen was CD4+ T cells sorted from PBMCs after roughly 20-hour stimulation, collected from a patient who received antiretroviral therapy. The receptor was derived from an adult man with HIV who was CMV-seropositive. The V and J genes are TRBV24-1 and TRBJ1-1; perhaps TRBD1 as D (5 bases). In DNA, the CDR3 is TGTGCCACCAGTGGTCTTGGTCTTGGAGGGGATGAAGCTTTCTTT. Amino acids: CATSGLGLGGDEAFF.